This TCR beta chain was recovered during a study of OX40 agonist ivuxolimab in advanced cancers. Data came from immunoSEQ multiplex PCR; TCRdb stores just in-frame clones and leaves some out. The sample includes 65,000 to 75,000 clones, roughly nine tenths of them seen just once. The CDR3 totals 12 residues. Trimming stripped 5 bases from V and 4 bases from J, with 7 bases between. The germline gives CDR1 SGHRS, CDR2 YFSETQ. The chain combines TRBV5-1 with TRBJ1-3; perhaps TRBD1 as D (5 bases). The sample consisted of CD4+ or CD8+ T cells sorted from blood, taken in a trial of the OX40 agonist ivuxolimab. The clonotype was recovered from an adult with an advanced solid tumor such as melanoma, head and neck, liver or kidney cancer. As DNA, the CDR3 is TGCGCCAGCAGTGGGGACGGAAACACCATATATTTT. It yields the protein CASSGDGNTIYF.